These 26 T cell receptor beta chains were sequenced from one sample in a study of siplizumab effects on memory and regulatory T cells. Here immunoSEQ multiplex PCR was the method, and the copy in TCRdb shows in-frame clones only, minus some. The sample holds roughly 69,000 clones, less than 85% seen once. Sequenced material: memory CD4+ T cells sorted from blood. These receptors were taken from a human donor in good health.

The chain uses TRBV4-2 and TRBJ1-3, with D maybe TRBD1 (6 bases). CDR1 and CDR2 (germline): LGHNA, YNFKEQ. V was trimmed by 2 bases and J by 4 bases, leaving 15 bases between them. This CDR3 spans 16 amino acids. The CDR3 protein is CASSQPGGASGNTIYF. CDR3 nucleotide sequence: TGTGCCAGCAGCCAACCTGGGGGGGCATCGGGAAACACCATATATTTT.

The V gene is TRBV27, the J gene TRBJ1-1; D gene uncertain. CDR3 length: 15 residues. In germline, CDR1 is MNHEY, CDR2 SMNVEV (reference sequence). V lost 6 bases to trimming and J lost 1 base, with 15 bases between them. The CDR3 spells CASSSAGAGNTEAFF. CDR3 nucleotides: TGTGCCAGCAGCTCCGCTGGTGCAGGGAACACTGAAGCTTTCTTT.

This rearrangement joins TRBV30 to TRBJ2-1, with 7 bases lining up with TRBD1. Germline V gene lookup returns CDR1 GTSNPN and CDR2 SVGIG (reference sequence). J gave up 8 bases and V 2 bases, and 6 bases lay outside the gene matches. The CDR3 covers 13 residues. The CDR3 loop reads CAWSLGQRDEQFF. CDR3 in DNA: TGTGCCTGGAGTCTGGGACAGAGGGATGAGCAGTTCTTC.

The chain carries TRBV27 and TRBJ2-6; the D is unclear. Germline CDR1 MNHEY, CDR2 SMNVEV (reference sequence). V lost 2 bases, J lost 13 bases, and 15 bases lay in between. This CDR3 has 14 amino acids. The CDR3 sequence is CASSLNPQFPVLTF. The CDR3 DNA is TGTGCCAGCAGTTTAAACCCCCAGTTCCCGGTCCTGACTTTC.

Regarding this clone: The sample contains more than one DNA sequence encoding this CDR3. The J gene is TRBJ2-5, the V gene TRBV5-1, with 10 bases that match TRBD1. Germline-derived CDR1 and CDR2 are SGHRS and YFSETQ. Trimming removed 4 bases from V and 1 base from J; junction bases left unmatched: 1. There are 14 residues in the CDR3. The CDR3 nucleotides read TGCGCCAGCAGCGGGACAGGGGTCCAAGAGACCCAGTACTTC. Translating it yields CASSGTGVQETQYF.

This clone was recorded a few times. J is TRBJ1-1 and V is TRBV7-7, with D unclear. Trimming removed 0 bases at V and 1 base at J, with 3 bases between. The germline V gene encodes CDR1 SSHAT and CDR2 FNYEAQ (reference sequence). The CDR3 has 13 amino acids. In DNA form, the CDR3 reads TGTGCCAGCAGCTTAGCGAGGAACACTGAAGCTTTCTTT. This encodes CASSLARNTEAFF.

This sequence joins TRBV5-1 and TRBJ2-1; the D call may be TRBD1 or TRBD2 (6 bases each). Trimming removed 4 bases at V and 7 bases at J, with 21 bases between. Per the germline V gene, CDR1 is SGHRS and CDR2 is YFSETQ. The CDR3 covers 16 residues. This CDR3 reads CASSINGGLSLNEQFF. As DNA, the CDR3 is TGCGCCAGCAGCATAAATGGGGGGCTGAGTTTGAATGAGCAGTTCTTC.

The chain has TRBV18 and TRBJ1-2; no clear D gene. CDR3 length: 13 residues. The germline V gene has CDR1 KGHSH and CDR2 LQKENI. Trimming removed 4 bases at V and 8 bases at J, with 14 bases between. CDR3 nucleotides: TGTGCCAGCTCACAAACTCAGGCGCAGGGCTACACCTTC. Amino acid sequence: CASSQTQAQGYTF.

This chain's CDR3 is CASSVRGLETQYF. In DNA, the CDR3 is TGTGCCAGTAGTGTTCGCGGGCTGGAGACCCAGTACTTC. The chain links TRBV19 to TRBJ2-5, with D maybe TRBD2 (5 bases). V lost 5 bases, J lost 5 bases, and 12 bases lay in between. This CDR3 has 13 residues. Germline CDR1 LNHDA, CDR2 SQIVND (reference sequence).

The CDR3: CASSRLAGTFSTDTQYF. In DNA, the CDR3 is TGTGCCAGCAGTCGACTAGCGGGAACCTTTAGCACAGATACGCAGTATTTT. The rearrangement joins TRBV27 to TRBJ2-3; the match to TRBD2 covers 11 bases. The CDR3 runs 17 residues. Germline CDR1 reads MNHEY; CDR2 reads SMNVEV (reference sequence). Trimming at V came to 5 bases and at J to 0 bases, leaving 7 bases not matched to a gene.

This clone was counted a single time. The rearrangement uses TRBV6-1 and TRBJ2-4; the D is unclear. V shed 7 bases and J shed 0 bases, with 13 bases lying between them. CDR1 and CDR2 (germline): MNHNS, SASEGT. The CDR3 is made up of 15 amino acids. CDR3 nucleotides: TGTGCCAGCACCGAGACTGAGCTAGCCAAAAACATTCAGTACTTC. Translation gives CASTETELAKNIQYF.

The chain uses TRBV7-9 and TRBJ2-5; 7 positions agree with TRBD2. Losses at the gene ends were 5 bases for V and 5 bases for J; bases not matched to a gene: 8. There are 14 residues in the CDR3. Germline CDR1 and CDR2: SEHNR and FQNEAQ (reference sequence). CDR3 sequence reads: CASSPGGAWETQYF. In DNA form, the CDR3 reads TGTGCCAGCAGCCCGGGGGGTGCATGGGAGACCCAGTACTTC. The full variable domain, with the rest looked up from reference TRBV7-9 and TRBJ2-5, is DTGVSQNPRHKITKRGQNVTFRCDPISEHNRLYWYRQTLGQGPEFLTYFQNEAQLEKSRLLSDRFSAERPKGSFSTLEIQRTEQGDSAMYLCASSPGGAWETQYFGPGTRLLVL.

This clone was counted a single time. The rearrangement uses TRBV6-5 and TRBJ2-3; TRBD2 matches at 8 bases. Germline V gene sequence: CDR1 MNHEY, CDR2 SVGAGI. V lost 7 bases, J lost 3 bases, and 6 bases stayed unmatched. The CDR3 is made up of 14 amino acids. The CDR3 reads CASTPSGSTDTQYF. As DNA, the CDR3 is TGTGCCAGCACCCCCAGCGGGAGTACAGATACGCAGTATTTT.

The chain couples TRBV6-6 to TRBJ1-2; D gene ambiguous. V was trimmed by 5 bases and J by 7 bases, leaving 14 bases between them. The CDR3 is 13 residues long. Germline values: CDR1 MNHNY, CDR2 SVGAGI (reference sequence). In DNA form, the CDR3 reads TGTGCCAGCAGTCCGCCCACCTCTATTGGCTACACCTTC. This sequence encodes CASSPPTSIGYTF.

The chain links TRBV6-1 to TRBJ1-2, with 10 bases fitting TRBD1. V lost 7 bases and J lost 7; bases outside the gene matches: 9. The length of the CDR3 is 14 residues. The germline V gene encodes CDR1 MNHNS and CDR2 SASEGT. CDR3 protein: CASKSAGQGFGYTF. The CDR3 coding sequence is TGTGCCAGCAAATCCGCGGGACAGGGGTTTGGCTACACCTTC.

The chain recombines TRBV9 with TRBJ1-1; the D gene is possibly TRBD1 (5 bases). Trimming removed 3 bases from V and 1 base from J, with 16 bases in between. The CDR3 is made up of 16 amino acids. Germline CDR1 reads SGDLS; CDR2 reads YYNGEE. In DNA form, the CDR3 reads TGTGCCAGCAGCGCGGGGCATAGGCTCGGGAACACTGAAGCTTTCTTT. Amino acids: CASSAGHRLGNTEAFF.

This sequence joins TRBV5-6 and TRBJ2-2, with 10 bases fitting TRBD1. Germline V lookup: CDR1 SGHDT, CDR2 YYEEEE. The CDR3 runs to 17 residues. J gave up 4 bases and V 0 bases, and 6 bases lay outside the gene matches. This CDR3 is CASSLDLGTGVTGELFF. The CDR3 nucleotides read TGTGCCAGCAGCTTGGACCTCGGGACAGGGGTCACCGGGGAGCTGTTTTTT.

V gene TRBV2 combines with J gene TRBJ2-7, with 8 positions matching TRBD1. The V segment lost 3 bases and the J segment 11 bases; nucleotides outside the gene matches: 6. CDR1 and CDR2 (germline): SNHLY, FYNNEI. CDR3 length equals 12 residues. CDR3: CASSDLAGGKYF. Here the CDR3 DNA reads TGTGCCAGCAGTGATTTGGCAGGGGGCAAGTACTTC. Drawing the rest from reference TRBV2 and TRBJ2-7, the complete variable domain is EPEVTQTPSHQVTQMGQEVILRCVPISNHLYFYWYRQILGQKVEFLVSFYNNEISEKSEIFDDQFSVERPDGSNFTLKIRSTKLEDSAMYFCASSDLAGGKYFGPGTRLTVT.

The chain combines TRBV19 with TRBJ2-3, with D perhaps assigned TRBD1 or TRBD2 (6 bases each). V was pared by 9 bases and J by 10 bases, with 32 bases between. CDR1 is LNHDA, CDR2 SQIVND, per germline (reference sequence). This CDR3 comprises 17 residues. DNA of the CDR3: TGTGCCAGCACCCCGGCGGGGATCCTCAGAGAGAGGGGGTCGCAGTATTTT. As protein: CASTPAGILRERGSQYF.

For the CDR3, the DNA is TGTGCCAGCAGCAAAAAGGGACAGGGTACGGGAAGGGAAAAACTGTTTTTT. Translation: CASSKKGQGTGREKLFF. The V call is TRBV21-1, the J call TRBJ1-4; the D call in the table, TRBD1, was not verified against the DNA. TRBV21-1 counts as a pseudogene. The CDR3 totals 17 residues.

This sequence joins TRBV2 and TRBJ2-7, with 10 bases identical to TRBD1. The V gene end was trimmed by 6 bases and the J gene end by 5 bases; junction bases not matched to a gene: 10. Germline V gene sequence: CDR1 SNHLY, CDR2 FYNNEI. The CDR3 contains 15 residues. The CDR3 sequence: CASRKDRTGGDEQYF. The CDR3 nucleotides are TGTGCCAGCAGAAAGGACAGGACAGGGGGGGACGAGCAGTACTTC.

The J gene is TRBJ2-3, the V gene TRBV9; tentatively, D is TRBD2 (7 bases). The germline V gene has CDR1 SGDLS and CDR2 YYNGEE. This CDR3 has 16 residues. Trimming stripped 0 bases from V and 3 bases from J, with 14 bases between. CDR3 in amino acids: CASSVGWGGRTDTQYF. The CDR3 nucleotides read TGTGCCAGCAGCGTAGGGTGGGGGGGCCGGACAGATACGCAGTATTTT.

The chain joins TRBV21-1 to TRBJ2-1; the DNA was not compared with TRBD1, the D call given in the table. TRBV21-1 is classified as a pseudogene. The CDR3 is 18 amino acids. The CDR3: CASNSRVSWGPSNNEQFF. CDR3 in DNA: TGTGCCAGCAACTCACGAGTAAGTTGGGGGCCGAGCAACAATGAGCAGTTCTTC.

The chain has TRBV7-7 and TRBJ2-2; no definite D call. V was clipped by 4 bases and J by 0 bases, with 9 bases between them. The CDR3 has 15 residues. CDR1 and CDR2 (germline): SSHAT, FNYEAQ (reference sequence). CDR3 nucleotides: TGTGCCAGCAGCTACAGTGTCGCGAACACCGGGGAGCTGTTTTTT. This gives the protein CASSYSVANTGELFF.

The chain couples TRBV19 to TRBJ1-5, with D perhaps TRBD1 (5 bases). Between the trimmed V and J ends, which lost 5 bases and 2 bases, there was a span of 10 bases. Per germline, CDR1 LNHDA and CDR2 SQIVND (reference sequence). This CDR3 has 14 residues. CDR3 sequence: CASSSGWGNQPQHF. CDR3 bases: TGTGCCAGTAGTTCAGGGTGGGGCAATCAGCCCCAGCATTTT.

This clone was seen only once. The chain combines TRBV19 with TRBJ1-1; 8 bases are shared with TRBD1. Trimming removed 5 bases from V and 1 base from J; junction bases left unmatched: 9. This CDR3 is built from 16 residues. Germline CDR1 is LNHDA and CDR2 is SQIVND (reference sequence). The CDR3: CASSVQGGFGNTEAFF. The CDR3 DNA reads TGTGCCAGTAGTGTACAGGGGGGATTTGGGAACACTGAAGCTTTCTTT.